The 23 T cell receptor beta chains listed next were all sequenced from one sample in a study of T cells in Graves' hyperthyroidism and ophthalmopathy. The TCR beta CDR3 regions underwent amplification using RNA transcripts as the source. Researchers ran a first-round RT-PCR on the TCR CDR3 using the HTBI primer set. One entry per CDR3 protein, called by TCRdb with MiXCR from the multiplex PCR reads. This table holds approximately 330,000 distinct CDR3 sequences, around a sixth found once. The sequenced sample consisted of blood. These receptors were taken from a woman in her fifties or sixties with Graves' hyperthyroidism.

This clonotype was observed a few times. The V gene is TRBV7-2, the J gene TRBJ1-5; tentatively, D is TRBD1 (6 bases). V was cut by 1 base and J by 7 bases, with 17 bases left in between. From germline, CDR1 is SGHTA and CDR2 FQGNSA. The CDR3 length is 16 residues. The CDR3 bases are TGTGCCAGCAGCTTAGATAGTGGGGGGCGAGGGCAGCCCCAGCATTTT. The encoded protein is CASSLDSGGRGQPQHF.

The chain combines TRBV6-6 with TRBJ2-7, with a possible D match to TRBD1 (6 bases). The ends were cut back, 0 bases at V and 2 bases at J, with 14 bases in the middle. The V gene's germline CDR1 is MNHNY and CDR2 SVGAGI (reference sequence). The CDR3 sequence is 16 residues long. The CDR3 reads CASSYSLPDSPYEQYF. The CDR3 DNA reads TGTGCCAGCAGTTACTCATTGCCGGACAGCCCCTACGAGCAGTACTTC.

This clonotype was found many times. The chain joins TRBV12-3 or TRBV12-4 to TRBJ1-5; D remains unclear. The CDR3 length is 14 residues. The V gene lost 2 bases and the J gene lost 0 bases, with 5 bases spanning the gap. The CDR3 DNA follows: TGTGCCAGCAGTTTACGGTTTAGCAATCAGCCCCAGCATTTT. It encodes CASSLRFSNQPQHF.

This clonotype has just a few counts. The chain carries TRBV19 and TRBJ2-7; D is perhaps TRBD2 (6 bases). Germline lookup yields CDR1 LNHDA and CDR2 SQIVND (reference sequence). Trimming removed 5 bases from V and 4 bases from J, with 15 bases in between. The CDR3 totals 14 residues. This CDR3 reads CASSPWQGGYEQYF. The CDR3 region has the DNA TGTGCCAGTAGTCCGTGGCAGGGAGGATACGAGCAGTACTTC.

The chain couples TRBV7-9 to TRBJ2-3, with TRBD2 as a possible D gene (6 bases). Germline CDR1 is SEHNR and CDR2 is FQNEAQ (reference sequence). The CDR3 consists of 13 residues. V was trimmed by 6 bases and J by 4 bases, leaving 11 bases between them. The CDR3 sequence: CASSRLGSDTQYF. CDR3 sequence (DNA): TGTGCCAGCAGTCGACTAGGGTCAGATACGCAGTATTTT.

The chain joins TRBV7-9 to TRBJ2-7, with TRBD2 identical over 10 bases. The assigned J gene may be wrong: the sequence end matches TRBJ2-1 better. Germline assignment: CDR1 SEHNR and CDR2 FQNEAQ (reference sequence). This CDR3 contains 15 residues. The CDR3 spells CASSPGGLAPYEQFF. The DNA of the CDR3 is TGTGCCAGCAGCCCCGGGGGACTAGCGCCCTACGAGCAGTTCTTC.

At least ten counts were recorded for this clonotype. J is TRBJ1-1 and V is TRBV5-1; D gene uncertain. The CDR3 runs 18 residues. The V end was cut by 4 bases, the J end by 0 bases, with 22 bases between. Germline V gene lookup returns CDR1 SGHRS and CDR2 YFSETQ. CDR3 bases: TGCGCCAGCAGCCCCATTGTTGGGCCAGTTACAATGAACACTGAAGCTTTCTTT. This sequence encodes CASSPIVGPVTMNTEAFF.

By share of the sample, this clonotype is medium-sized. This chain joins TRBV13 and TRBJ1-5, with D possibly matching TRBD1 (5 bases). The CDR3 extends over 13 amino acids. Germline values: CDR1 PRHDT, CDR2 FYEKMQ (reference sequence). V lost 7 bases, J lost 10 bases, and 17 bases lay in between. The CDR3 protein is CASTRPSGGPQHF. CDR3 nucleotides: TGTGCCAGCACACGACCCAGCGGGGGACCCCAGCATTTT.

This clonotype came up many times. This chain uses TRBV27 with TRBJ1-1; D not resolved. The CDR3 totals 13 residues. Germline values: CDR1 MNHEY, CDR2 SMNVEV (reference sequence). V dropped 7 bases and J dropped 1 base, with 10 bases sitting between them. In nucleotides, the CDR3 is TGTGCCAGCAAGTCCGTAAGGAACACTGAAGCTTTCTTT. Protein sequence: CASKSVRNTEAFF.

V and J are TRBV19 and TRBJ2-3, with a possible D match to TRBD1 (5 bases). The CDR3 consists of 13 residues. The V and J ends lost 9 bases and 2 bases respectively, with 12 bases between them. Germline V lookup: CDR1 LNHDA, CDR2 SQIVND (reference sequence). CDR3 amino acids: CASRRQNTDTQYF. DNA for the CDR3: TGTGCCAGCAGGAGACAGAACACAGATACGCAGTATTTT.

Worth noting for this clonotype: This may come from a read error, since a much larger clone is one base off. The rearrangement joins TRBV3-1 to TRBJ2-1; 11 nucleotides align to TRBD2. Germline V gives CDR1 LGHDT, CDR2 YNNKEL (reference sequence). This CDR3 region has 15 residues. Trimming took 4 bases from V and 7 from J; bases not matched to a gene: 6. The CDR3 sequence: CASSPSGGTVNEQFF. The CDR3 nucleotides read TGTGCCAGCAGCCCTAGCGGGGGGACAGTTAATGAGCAGTTCTTC.

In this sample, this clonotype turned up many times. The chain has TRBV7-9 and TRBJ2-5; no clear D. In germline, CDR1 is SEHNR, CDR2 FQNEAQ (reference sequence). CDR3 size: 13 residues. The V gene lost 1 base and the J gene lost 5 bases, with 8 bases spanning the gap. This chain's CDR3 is CASSLVNRETQYF. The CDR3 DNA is TGTGCCAGCAGCTTAGTCAATCGGGAGACCCAGTACTTC. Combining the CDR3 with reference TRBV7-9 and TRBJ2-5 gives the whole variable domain DTGVSQNPRHKITKRGQNVTFRCDPISEHNRLYWYRQTLGQGPEFLTYFQNEAQLEKSRLLSDRFSAERPKGSFSTLEIQRTEQGDSAMYLCASSLVNRETQYFGPGTRLLVL.

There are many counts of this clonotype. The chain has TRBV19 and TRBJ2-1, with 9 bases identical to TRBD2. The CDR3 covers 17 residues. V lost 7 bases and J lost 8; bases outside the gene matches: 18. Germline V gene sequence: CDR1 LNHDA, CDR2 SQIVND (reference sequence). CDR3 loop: CASTQSIVAGVIDEQFF. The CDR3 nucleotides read TGTGCCAGTACCCAGTCTATCGTAGCGGGAGTCATAGATGAGCAGTTCTTC.

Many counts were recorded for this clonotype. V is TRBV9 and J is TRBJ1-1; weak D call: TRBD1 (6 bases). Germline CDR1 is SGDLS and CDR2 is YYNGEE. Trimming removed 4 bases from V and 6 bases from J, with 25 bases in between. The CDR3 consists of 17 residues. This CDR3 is CASSLTGPRVFESEAFF. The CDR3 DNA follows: TGTGCCAGCAGCTTAACAGGGCCCCGGGTTTTCGAATCTGAAGCTTTCTTT. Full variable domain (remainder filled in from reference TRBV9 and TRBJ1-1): DSGVTQTPKHLITATGQRVTLRCSPRSGDLSVYWYQQSLDQGLQFLIQYYNGEERAKGNILERFSAQQFPDLHSELNLSSLELGDSALYFCASSLTGPRVFESEAFFGQGTRLTVV.

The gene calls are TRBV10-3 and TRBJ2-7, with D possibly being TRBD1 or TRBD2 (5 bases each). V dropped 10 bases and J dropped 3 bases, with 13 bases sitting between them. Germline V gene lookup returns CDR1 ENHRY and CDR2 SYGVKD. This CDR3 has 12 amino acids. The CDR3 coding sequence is TGTGCCACCGCCAGGGCGGGCTACGAGCAGTACTTC. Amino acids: CATARAGYEQYF.

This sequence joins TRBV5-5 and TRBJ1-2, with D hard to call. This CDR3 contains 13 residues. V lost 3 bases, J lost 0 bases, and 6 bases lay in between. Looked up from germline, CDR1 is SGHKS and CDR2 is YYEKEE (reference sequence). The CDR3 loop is CASSSTANYGYTF. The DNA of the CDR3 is TGTGCCAGCAGCTCCACAGCTAACTATGGCTACACCTTC.

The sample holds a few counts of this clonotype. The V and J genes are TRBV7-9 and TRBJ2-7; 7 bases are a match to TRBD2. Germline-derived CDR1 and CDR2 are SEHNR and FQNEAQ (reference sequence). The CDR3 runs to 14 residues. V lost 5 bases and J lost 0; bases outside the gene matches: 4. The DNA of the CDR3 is TGTGCCAGCAGCGGGCGGACTAGCTCCTACGAGCAGTACTTC. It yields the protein CASSGRTSSYEQYF.

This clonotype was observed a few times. In DNA, the CDR3 is TGCGCCAGCAGCCCGGGGGACAGACGCCCAGATACGCAGTATTTT. It codes for CASSPGDRRPDTQYF. The chain has TRBV5-1 and TRBJ2-3, with D tentatively TRBD1 (7 bases). V was clipped by 4 bases and J by 4 bases, with 16 bases between them. Germline V gene lookup returns CDR1 SGHRS and CDR2 YFSETQ. This CDR3 is built from 15 residues.

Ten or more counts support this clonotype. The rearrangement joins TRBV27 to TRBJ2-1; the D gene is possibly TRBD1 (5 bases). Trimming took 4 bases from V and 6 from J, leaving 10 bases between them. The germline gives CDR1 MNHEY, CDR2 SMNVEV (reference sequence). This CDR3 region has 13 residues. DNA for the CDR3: TGTGCCAGCAGTTCCGGCAGGGTCAATGAGCAGTTCTTC. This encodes CASSSGRVNEQFF.

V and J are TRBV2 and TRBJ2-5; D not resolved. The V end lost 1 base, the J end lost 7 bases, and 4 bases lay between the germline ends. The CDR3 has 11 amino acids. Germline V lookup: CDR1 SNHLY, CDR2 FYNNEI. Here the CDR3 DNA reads TGTGCCAGCAGTGAAGTAGGGACCCAGTACTTC. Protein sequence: CASSEVGTQYF.

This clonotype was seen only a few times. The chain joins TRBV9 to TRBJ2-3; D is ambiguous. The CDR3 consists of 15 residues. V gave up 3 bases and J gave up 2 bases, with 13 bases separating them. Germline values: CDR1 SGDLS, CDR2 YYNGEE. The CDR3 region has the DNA TGTGCCAGCAGCGGGCCCACGGACCCCACAGATACGCAGTATTTT. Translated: CASSGPTDPTDTQYF.

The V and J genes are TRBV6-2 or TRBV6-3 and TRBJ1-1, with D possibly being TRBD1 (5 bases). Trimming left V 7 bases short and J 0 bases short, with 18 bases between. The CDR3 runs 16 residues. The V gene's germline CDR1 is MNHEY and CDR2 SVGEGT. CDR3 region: CASIPAPGRLNTEAFF. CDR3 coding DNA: TGTGCCAGCATTCCGGCCCCGGGACGGTTGAACACTGAAGCTTTCTTT.

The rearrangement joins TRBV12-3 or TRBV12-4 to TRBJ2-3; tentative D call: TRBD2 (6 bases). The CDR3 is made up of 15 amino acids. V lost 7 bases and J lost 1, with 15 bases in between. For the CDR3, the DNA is TGTGCCAGCACCTGGGGCGGGGCCCGCACAGATACGCAGTATTTT. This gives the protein CASTWGGARTDTQYF.